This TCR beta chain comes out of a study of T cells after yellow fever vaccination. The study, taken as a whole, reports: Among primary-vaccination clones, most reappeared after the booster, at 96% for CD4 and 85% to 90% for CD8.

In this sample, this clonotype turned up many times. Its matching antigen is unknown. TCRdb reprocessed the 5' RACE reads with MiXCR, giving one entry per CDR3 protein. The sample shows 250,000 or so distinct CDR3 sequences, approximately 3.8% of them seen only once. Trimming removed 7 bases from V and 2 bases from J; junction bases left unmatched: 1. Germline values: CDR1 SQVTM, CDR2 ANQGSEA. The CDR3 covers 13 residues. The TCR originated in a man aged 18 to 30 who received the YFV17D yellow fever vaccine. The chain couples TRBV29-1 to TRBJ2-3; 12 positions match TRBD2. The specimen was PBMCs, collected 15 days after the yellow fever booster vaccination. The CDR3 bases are TGCAGCGCTAGCGGGGGGGCCACAGATACGCAGTATTTT. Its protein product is CSASGGATDTQYF.